What follows describes a single TCR beta chain. Antigen: not known. The PCR employed 60 Vbeta primers together with 13 Jbeta primers. This table comes from immunoSEQ multiplex PCR, and its TCRdb copy is limited to in-frame clones, with some not included. The table shows 100,000 to 150,000 clones, with 74% occurring only once. The data belong to a study of cytomegalovirus exposure and HLA in healthy donors. General study findings and limits: A later analysis associated 15,000 to 20,000 TCR beta sequences with HLA alleles at a 0.05 false discovery rate. Apparent HLA restriction characterized most CMV-associated TCR beta chains in a later analysis. Reportedly, fewer N-insertions than the roughly 700-donor mean appeared in an Asian-associated ancestry cluster in a later analysis. Being indistinguishable, some V segments were excluded, TRBV6-2 and TRBV6-3 among them.

The CDR3 consists of 15 residues. V gave up 6 bases and J gave up 1 base; unmatched junction bases: 6. Germline lookup yields CDR1 KGHSH and CDR2 LQKENI. The specimen was PBMCs. The sequence derives from a man aged 35-49 years in good health and CMV-seropositive. The chain has TRBV18 and TRBJ2-1, with TRBD2 identical over 7 bases. CDR3 nucleotides: TGTGCCAGCTCGCCCGGGACTACTTCCTACAATGAGCAGTTCTTC. It is translated as CASSPGTTSYNEQFF.